Here is one T cell receptor beta chain with its context. No DNA is shown, since the ends of the CDR3 on it are uncertain; the CDR3 is the one TCRdb lists. Germline V lookup: CDR1 MDHEN, CDR2 SYDVKM. The CDR3 numbers 15 amino acids, ends counted. Division of CD4+ cells produced a CD45RA+ naive subset and a CD45RA-negative memory subset. The entry originates in a study of shared clonotypes between healthy human individuals. Study at large: Researchers drew samples from two women and a few men aged 18 to 49.

Repertoires were generated with immunoSEQ multiplex PCR, while TCRdb's copy carries only in-frame clones and drops some. The table records 700,000 or so clones, roughly 78% of them present only once. The sequence derives from a young woman in good health. Sequencing was done on a sample of memory CD4+ T cells sorted from blood. Described subset: CD45RA-negative fraction. J is TRBJ2-2 and V is TRBV28; TRBD1, the D gene given by the table, was not confirmed from the DNA. CDR3 loop: CASSTSTGRNGELFF.